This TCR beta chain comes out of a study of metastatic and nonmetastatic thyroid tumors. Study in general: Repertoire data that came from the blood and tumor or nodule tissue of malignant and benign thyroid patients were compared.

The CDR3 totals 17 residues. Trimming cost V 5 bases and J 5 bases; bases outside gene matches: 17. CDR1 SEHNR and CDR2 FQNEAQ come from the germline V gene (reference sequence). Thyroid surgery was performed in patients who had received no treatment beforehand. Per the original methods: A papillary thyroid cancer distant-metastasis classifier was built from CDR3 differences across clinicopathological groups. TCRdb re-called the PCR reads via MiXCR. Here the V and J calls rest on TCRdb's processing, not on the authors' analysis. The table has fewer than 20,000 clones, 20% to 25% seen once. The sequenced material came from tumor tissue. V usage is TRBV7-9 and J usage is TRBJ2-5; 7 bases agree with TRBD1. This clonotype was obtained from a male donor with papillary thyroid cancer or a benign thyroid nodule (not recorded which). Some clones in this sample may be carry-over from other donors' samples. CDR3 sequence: CASSPTGDQWKEETQYF. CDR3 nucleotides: TGTGCCAGCAGCCCCACAGGGGATCAGTGGAAGGAGGAGACCCAGTACTTC.